This paragraph reports one TCR beta chain. Its target is unknown. This record comes from a study of T cell responses to AZD1222 COVID-19 vaccine. Study-level results: Seropositive AZD1222 recipients at baseline numbered only 6 or 7. Unmutated variant regions reportedly attract nearly half of all spike-specific TCRs. Only after the peak T cell response were repertoires sampled. Donors were mostly white British, more females; clonal diversity possibly underestimated.

This CDR3 comprises 15 residues. Looked up from germline, CDR1 is MDHEN and CDR2 is SYDVKM. V lost 1 base and J 6 bases, leaving 13 bases between the germline ends. Assay used: immunoSEQ multiplex PCR; TCRdb lists only in-frame clones, some missing. The sample lists under 200,000 clones, about 91% occurring once. The chain employs TRBV28 and TRBJ1-5; unclear D gene. The input for sequencing was peripheral blood, taken 28 days after the second AZD1222 dose. This TCR derives from an adult who received the AZD1222 COVID-19 vaccine. The DNA for the CDR3 is TGTGCCAGCAGTTTATATCGTCGAGGAGGTCAGCCCCAGCATTTT. Protein: CASSLYRRGGQPQHF.